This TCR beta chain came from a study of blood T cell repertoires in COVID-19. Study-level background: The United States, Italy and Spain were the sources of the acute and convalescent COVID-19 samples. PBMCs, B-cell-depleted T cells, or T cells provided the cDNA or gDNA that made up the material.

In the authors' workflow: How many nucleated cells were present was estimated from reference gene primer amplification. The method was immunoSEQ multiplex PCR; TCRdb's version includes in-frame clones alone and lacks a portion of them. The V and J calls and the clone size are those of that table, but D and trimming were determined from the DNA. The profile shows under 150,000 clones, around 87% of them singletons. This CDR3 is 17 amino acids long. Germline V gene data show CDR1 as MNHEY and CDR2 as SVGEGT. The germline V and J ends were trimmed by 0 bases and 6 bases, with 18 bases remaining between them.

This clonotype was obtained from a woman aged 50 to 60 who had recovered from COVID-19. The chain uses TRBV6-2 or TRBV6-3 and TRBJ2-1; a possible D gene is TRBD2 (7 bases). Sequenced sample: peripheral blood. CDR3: CASSYSAGAGVLNEQFF. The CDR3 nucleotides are TGTGCCAGCAGTTACTCGGCGGGGGCGGGAGTTCTCAATGAGCAGTTCTTC.